Listed below are T cell receptor beta chains from one sample, sequenced in a study of vaccination and CD4 T cells after COVID-19. No antigen has been assigned to these receptors. One entry per CDR3 protein, called by TCRdb with MiXCR from the PCR reads. The table records around 13,000 distinct CDR3 sequences, around 47% of them present only once. The sample consisted of CD4+ T cells from blood, cultured in vitro. The receptors stem from a human donor who had recovered from COVID-19. CDR3s include the opening cysteine and the closing phenylalanine or tryptophan. The D gene is left open where the match is weak. Some rows mark clone size as missing; the rest say once, few, many or name a class of expanded clone.

CDR3nt: TGTGCCAGCACCCCAATACAGGGCGATCAGCCCCAGCATTTT
CDR3aa: CASTPIQGDQPQHF
v_gene: TRBV7-8
j_gene: TRBJ1-5
d_gene: .
abundance: few

CDR3nt: TGTGCCAGTAGTATAGTGCGGACCAACTATGGCTACACCTTC
CDR3aa: CASSIVRTNYGYTF
v_gene: TRBV19
j_gene: TRBJ1-2
d_gene: .
abundance: .

CDR3nt: TGTGCCAGCAGCTTAGACAGGGATAGCTACGAGCAGTACTTC
CDR3aa: CASSLDRDSYEQYF
v_gene: TRBV7-7
j_gene: TRBJ2-7
d_gene: .
abundance: few

CDR3nt: TGTGCCAGCAGTGCGGAGGGGTGGGATGATGGCTACACCTTC
CDR3aa: CASSAEGWDDGYTF
v_gene: TRBV6-4
j_gene: TRBJ1-2
d_gene: .
abundance: once

CDR3nt: TGTGCCAGCAGCTTAGCGCGGGGGCGAGGAAACTATGGCTACACCTTC
CDR3aa: CASSLARGRGNYGYTF
v_gene: TRBV7-9
j_gene: TRBJ1-2
d_gene: .
abundance: few

CDR3nt: TGTGCCATCAGCTACGAGGATGAGACTGAAGCTTTCTTT
CDR3aa: CAISYEDETEAFF
v_gene: TRBV10-3
j_gene: TRBJ1-1
d_gene: .
abundance: few

CDR3nt: TGCGCCAGCAGTGAGGAGGCTAGGGGCTACACCTTC
CDR3aa: CASSEEARGYTF
v_gene: TRBV10-2
j_gene: TRBJ1-2
d_gene: .
abundance: .

CDR3nt: TGTGCCAGCAGTTCCAATTCAAGAAACACTGAAGCTTTCTTT
CDR3aa: CASSSNSRNTEAFF
v_gene: TRBV6-2/TRBV6-3
j_gene: TRBJ1-1
d_gene: .
abundance: .

CDR3nt: TGTGCCAGCTCACCGGGGCAGGTTGAGTACACTGAAGCTTTCTTT
CDR3aa: CASSPGQVEYTEAFF
v_gene: TRBV18
j_gene: TRBJ1-1
d_gene: .
abundance: few

CDR3nt: TGTGCCAGCAGCCAAAGAAACGTCGGGGGGATGCAGCCCCAGCATTTT
CDR3aa: CASSQRNVGGMQPQHF
v_gene: TRBV4-2
j_gene: TRBJ1-5
d_gene: .
abundance: .

CDR3nt: TGCAGCGCCGTAGGGACGGAGAACATTCAGTACTTC
CDR3aa: CSAVGTENIQYF
v_gene: TRBV29-1
j_gene: TRBJ2-4
d_gene: .
abundance: .

CDR3nt: TGTGCCAGCAGTGTTGCTGGGGCCAACGTCCTGACTTTC
CDR3aa: CASSVAGANVLTF
v_gene: TRBV7-3
j_gene: TRBJ2-6
d_gene: .
abundance: .

CDR3nt: TGTGCCAGCAGCACCCTTGGGGGAAATGAGCAGTTCTTC
CDR3aa: CASSTLGGNEQFF
v_gene: TRBV7-9
j_gene: TRBJ2-1
d_gene: .
abundance: .

CDR3nt: TGTGCCAGCAGTTACCCAGCGGGGGGTACGAGCACAGATACGCAGTATTTT
CDR3aa: CASSYPAGGTSTDTQYF
v_gene: TRBV6-2/TRBV6-3
j_gene: TRBJ2-3
d_gene: TRBD2
abundance: few

CDR3nt: TGTGCCACCAGTGACCTTGGAGGGGCGGCCCCCGGTTACAATGAGCAGTTCTTC
CDR3aa: CATSDLGGAAPGYNEQFF
v_gene: TRBV24-1
j_gene: TRBJ2-1
d_gene: .
abundance: .

CDR3nt: TGCGCCAGCAGCCAAGATATAGCGGGGGGGACAGGGGGCGCCGGGGAGGAGACCCAGTACTTC
CDR3aa: CASSQDIAGGTGGAGEETQYF
v_gene: TRBV4-3
j_gene: TRBJ2-5
d_gene: .
abundance: .

CDR3nt: TGTGCCGCCGGGACAGGGGCGTCGGAGACCCAGTACTTC
CDR3aa: CAAGTGASETQYF
v_gene: TRBV24-1
j_gene: TRBJ2-5
d_gene: TRBD1
abundance: .

CDR3nt: TGTGCCAGCCGACCAATGAGGGGGCAGAACACTGAAGCTTTCTTT
CDR3aa: CASRPMRGQNTEAFF
v_gene: TRBV12-3/TRBV12-4
j_gene: TRBJ1-1
d_gene: TRBD1
abundance: .

CDR3nt: TGTGCCAGTAGTCTCGGGACAGCGGCAGATACGCAGTATTTT
CDR3aa: CASSLGTAADTQYF
v_gene: TRBV19
j_gene: TRBJ2-3
d_gene: TRBD1
abundance: .

CDR3nt: TGTGCCAGCAGCCCAACAGCCGGGAACACTGAAGCTTTCTTT
CDR3aa: CASSPTAGNTEAFF
v_gene: TRBV7-9
j_gene: TRBJ1-1
d_gene: .
abundance: few

CDR3nt: TGTGCCAGCAGCAAGGAGAGAGCGTTCACAGATACGCAGTATTTT
CDR3aa: CASSKERAFTDTQYF
v_gene: TRBV21-1
j_gene: TRBJ2-3
d_gene: .
abundance: .

CDR3nt: TGCGCCAGCAATCCGACTACAGGGGAACCCCTCCACTTT
CDR3aa: CASNPTTGEPLHF
v_gene: TRBV5-1
j_gene: TRBJ1-6
d_gene: TRBD1
abundance: .

CDR3nt: TGTGCCAGCAGCCTGGGGGCCGGGAACACTGAAGCTTTCTTT
CDR3aa: CASSLGAGNTEAFF
v_gene: TRBV9
j_gene: TRBJ1-1
d_gene: .
abundance: .

CDR3nt: TGCAGTGCTAGTTTAAAGGATGGCTACACCTTC
CDR3aa: CSASLKDGYTF
v_gene: TRBV20-1
j_gene: TRBJ1-2
d_gene: .
abundance: .

CDR3nt: TGCAGTGCTAGATCCCTAGCGGGAGATGGGACCCAGTACTTC
CDR3aa: CSARSLAGDGTQYF
v_gene: TRBV20-1
j_gene: TRBJ2-5
d_gene: TRBD2
abundance: few

CDR3nt: TGTGCCAGCAGCCTAGGACCGGACAGGGATTCTTTCTTT
CDR3aa: CASSLGPDRDSFF
v_gene: TRBV7-2
j_gene: TRBJ1-1
d_gene: TRBD1
abundance: .

CDR3nt: TGTGCCAGCAGCTCAGACAGGGCTGGAAACACCATATATTTT
CDR3aa: CASSSDRAGNTIYF
v_gene: TRBV7-9
j_gene: TRBJ1-3
d_gene: TRBD1
abundance: .

CDR3nt: TGCGCCAGCAGTCCTCCTTCGGGCGCCAACACTGAAGCTTTCTTT
CDR3aa: CASSPPSGANTEAFF
v_gene: TRBV4-1
j_gene: TRBJ1-1
d_gene: .
abundance: .

CDR3nt: TGTGCCAGCAGACTACAGGGATCCGAAGCTTTCTTT
CDR3aa: CASRLQGSEAFF
v_gene: TRBV12-3/TRBV12-4
j_gene: TRBJ1-1
d_gene: .
abundance: .

CDR3nt: TGTGCCAGCAGTTACTCGGGACTCTCTGGCGAGCAGTACTTC
CDR3aa: CASSYSGLSGEQYF
v_gene: TRBV6-5
j_gene: TRBJ2-7
d_gene: .
abundance: .